This TCR beta chain was documented in a study of shared clonotypes between healthy human individuals. Here immunoSEQ multiplex PCR was the method, and the copy in TCRdb shows in-frame clones only, minus some. The sample holds fewer than 1.6 million clones; 98% to 99% are singletons and the top ten take 0.36%. The germline V and J ends were trimmed by 3 bases and 13 bases, with 21 bases remaining between them. CDR1 and CDR2 (germline): SGHAT, FQNNGV. The CDR3 is 14 amino acids. About this clone: Its antigen remains unknown.

General study points: Researchers found naive subsets generally carried larger estimated richness than memory subsets.

This rearrangement joins TRBV11-2 to TRBJ2-5; D possibly matches TRBD1 or TRBD2 (5 bases each). Sequenced: naive CD4+ T cells sorted from blood. Stated subset: CD45RA+ positively selected. This TCR was recovered from a man in his thirties or forties in good health. The CDR3 DNA reads as TGTGCCAGCAGCTTGTCAGGGACCCCAGGACGGGCGTACTTC. This translates into CASSLSGTPGRAYF.